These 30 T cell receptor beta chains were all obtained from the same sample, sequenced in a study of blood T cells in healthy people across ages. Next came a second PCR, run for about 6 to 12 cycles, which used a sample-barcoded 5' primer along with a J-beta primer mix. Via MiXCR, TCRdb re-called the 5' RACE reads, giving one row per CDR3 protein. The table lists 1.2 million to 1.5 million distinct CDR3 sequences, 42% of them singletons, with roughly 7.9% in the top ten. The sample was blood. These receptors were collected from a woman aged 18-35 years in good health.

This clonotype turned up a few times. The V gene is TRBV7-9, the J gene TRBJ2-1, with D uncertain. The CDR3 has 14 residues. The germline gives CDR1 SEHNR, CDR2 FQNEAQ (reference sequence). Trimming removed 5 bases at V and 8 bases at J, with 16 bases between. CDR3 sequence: CASSETGLGDEQFF. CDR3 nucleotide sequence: TGTGCCAGCAGCGAAACGGGTTTAGGCGATGAGCAGTTCTTC.

In DNA, the CDR3 is TGCGCCAGCGAAAACGGAGGGACCTCCCGGGAGACCCAGTACTTC. Protein product: CASENGGTSRETQYF. The chain uses TRBV5-1 and TRBJ2-5; tentatively, D is TRBD2 (6 bases). The germline gives CDR1 SGHRS, CDR2 YFSETQ. The CDR3 covers 15 residues. V lost 7 bases and J lost 5, with 21 bases in between.

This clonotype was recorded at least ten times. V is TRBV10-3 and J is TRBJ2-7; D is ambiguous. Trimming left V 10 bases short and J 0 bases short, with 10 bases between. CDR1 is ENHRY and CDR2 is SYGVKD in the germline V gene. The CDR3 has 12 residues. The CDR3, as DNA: TGTGCCACTTCCTCCAGCTCCTACGAGCAGTACTTC. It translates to CATSSSSYEQYF.

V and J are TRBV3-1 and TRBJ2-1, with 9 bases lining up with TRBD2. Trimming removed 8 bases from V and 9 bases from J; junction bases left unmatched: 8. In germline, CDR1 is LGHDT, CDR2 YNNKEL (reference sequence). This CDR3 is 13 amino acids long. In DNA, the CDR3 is TGTGCCAGCTCCCCGGGCGGGAGGGGTGAGCAGTTCTTC. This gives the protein CASSPGGRGEQFF.

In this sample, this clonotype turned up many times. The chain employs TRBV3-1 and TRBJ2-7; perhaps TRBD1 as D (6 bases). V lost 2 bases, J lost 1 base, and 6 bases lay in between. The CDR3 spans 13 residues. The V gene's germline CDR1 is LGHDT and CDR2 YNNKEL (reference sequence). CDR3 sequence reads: CASSQRGSYEQYF. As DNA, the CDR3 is TGTGCCAGCAGCCAAAGGGGGTCCTACGAGCAGTACTTC.

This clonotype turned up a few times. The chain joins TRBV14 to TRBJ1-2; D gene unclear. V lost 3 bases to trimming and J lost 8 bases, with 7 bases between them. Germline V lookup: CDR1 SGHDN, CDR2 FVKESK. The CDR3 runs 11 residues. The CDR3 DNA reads TGTGCCAGCAGCCATAAGGAAGGCTACACCTTC. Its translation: CASSHKEGYTF.

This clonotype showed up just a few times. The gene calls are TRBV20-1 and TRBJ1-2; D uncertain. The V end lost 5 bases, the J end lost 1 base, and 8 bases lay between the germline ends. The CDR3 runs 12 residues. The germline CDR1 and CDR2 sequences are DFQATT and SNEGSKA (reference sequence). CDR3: CSARTVNYGYTF. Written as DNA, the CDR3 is TGCAGTGCTCGGACTGTTAACTATGGCTACACCTTC.

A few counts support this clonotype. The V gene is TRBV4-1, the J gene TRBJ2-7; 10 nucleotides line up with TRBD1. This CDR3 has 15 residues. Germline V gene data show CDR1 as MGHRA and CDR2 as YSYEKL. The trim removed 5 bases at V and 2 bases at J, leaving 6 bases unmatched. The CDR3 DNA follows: TGCGCCAGCAGCACCTCCGGGACAGGGGCCTACGAGCAGTACTTC. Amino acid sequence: CASSTSGTGAYEQYF.

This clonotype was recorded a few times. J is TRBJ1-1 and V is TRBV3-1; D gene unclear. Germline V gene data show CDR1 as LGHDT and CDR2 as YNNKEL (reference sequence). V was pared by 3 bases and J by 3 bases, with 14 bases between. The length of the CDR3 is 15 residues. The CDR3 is CASSHAGGSDTEAFF. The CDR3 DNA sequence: TGTGCCAGCAGCCACGCTGGTGGGAGCGACACTGAAGCTTTCTTT.

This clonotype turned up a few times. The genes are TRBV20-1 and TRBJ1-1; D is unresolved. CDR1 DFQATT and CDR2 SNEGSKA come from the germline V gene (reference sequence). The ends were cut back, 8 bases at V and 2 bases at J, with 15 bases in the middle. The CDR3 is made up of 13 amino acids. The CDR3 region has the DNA TGCAGTCCACGCCCCGGGGTAAACACTGAAGCTTTCTTT. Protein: CSPRPGVNTEAFF.

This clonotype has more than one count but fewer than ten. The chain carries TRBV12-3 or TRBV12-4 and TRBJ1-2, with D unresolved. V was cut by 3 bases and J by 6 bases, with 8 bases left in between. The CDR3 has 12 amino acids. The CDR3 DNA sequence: TGTGCCAGCAGTTTGGGTTATAATGGCTACACCTTC. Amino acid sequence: CASSLGYNGYTF.

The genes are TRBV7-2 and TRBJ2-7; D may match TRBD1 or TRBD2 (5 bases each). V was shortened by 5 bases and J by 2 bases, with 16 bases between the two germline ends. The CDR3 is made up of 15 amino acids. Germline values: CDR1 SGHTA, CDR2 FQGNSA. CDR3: CASSPHRDQTYEQYF. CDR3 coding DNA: TGTGCCAGCAGCCCACATCGGGACCAAACCTACGAGCAGTACTTC.

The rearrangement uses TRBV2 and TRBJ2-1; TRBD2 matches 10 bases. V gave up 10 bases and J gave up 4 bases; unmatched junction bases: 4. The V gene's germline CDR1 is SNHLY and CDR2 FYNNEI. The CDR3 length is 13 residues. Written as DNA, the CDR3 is TGTGCCACACCTAGCGGGGGTTACAATGAGCAGTTCTTC. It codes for CATPSGGYNEQFF.

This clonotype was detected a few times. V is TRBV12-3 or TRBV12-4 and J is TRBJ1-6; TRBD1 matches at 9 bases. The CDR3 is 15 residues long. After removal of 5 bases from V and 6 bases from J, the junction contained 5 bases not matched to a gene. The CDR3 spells CASSPTGGSNSPLHF. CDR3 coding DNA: TGTGCCAGCAGTCCGACAGGGGGTAGTAATTCACCCCTCCACTTT.

CDR3 sequence (DNA): TGTGCCATCAGTGACTCAGGGTTTACCGAAAAACTGTTTTTT. This translates into CAISDSGFTEKLFF. The chain carries TRBV10-3 and TRBJ1-4; D is perhaps TRBD1 (5 bases). Germline values: CDR1 ENHRY, CDR2 SYGVKD. Trimming cost V 3 bases and J 8 bases, with 13 bases left between them. The CDR3 has 14 amino acids.

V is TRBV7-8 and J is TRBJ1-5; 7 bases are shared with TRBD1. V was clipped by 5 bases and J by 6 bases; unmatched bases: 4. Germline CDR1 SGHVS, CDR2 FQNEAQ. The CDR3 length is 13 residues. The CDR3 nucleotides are TGTGCCAGCAGCAAATGGGACAGTCAGCCCCAGCATTTT. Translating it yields CASSKWDSQPQHF.

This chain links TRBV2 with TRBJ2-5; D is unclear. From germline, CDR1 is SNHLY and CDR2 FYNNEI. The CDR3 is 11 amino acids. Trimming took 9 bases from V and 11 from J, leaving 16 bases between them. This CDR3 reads CASGFGPGQYF. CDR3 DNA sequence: TGTGCCAGTGGCTTCGGACCTGGGCAGTACTTC.

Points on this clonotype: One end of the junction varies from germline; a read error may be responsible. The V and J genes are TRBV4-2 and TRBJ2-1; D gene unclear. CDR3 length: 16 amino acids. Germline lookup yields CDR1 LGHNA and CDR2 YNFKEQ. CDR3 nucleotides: TGTGCCAGCAGCCAAGAGAGCCTAAGCTCCTGCAATGAGCAGTTCTTC. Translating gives CASSQESLSSCNEQFF.

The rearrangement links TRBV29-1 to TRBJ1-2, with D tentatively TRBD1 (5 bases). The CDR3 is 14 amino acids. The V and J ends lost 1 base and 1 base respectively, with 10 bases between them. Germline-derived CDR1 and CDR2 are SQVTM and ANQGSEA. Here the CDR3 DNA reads TGCAGCGTTGAAGCGAGGGGCAGTAACTATGGCTACACCTTC. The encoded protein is CSVEARGSNYGYTF.

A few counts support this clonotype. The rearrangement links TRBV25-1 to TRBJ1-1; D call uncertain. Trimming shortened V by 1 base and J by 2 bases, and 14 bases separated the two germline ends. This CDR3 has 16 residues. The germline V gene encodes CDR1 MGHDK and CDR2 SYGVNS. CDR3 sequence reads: CASSEFFQDDNTEAFF. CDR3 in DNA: TGTGCCAGCAGTGAATTTTTCCAGGACGATAACACTGAAGCTTTCTTT.

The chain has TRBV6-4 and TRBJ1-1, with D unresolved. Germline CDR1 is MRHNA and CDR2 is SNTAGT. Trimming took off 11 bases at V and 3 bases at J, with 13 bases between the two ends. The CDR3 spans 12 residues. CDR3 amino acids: CAGEGCYTEAFF. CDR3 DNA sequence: TGTGCCGGGGAGGGTTGTTACACTGAAGCTTTCTTT.

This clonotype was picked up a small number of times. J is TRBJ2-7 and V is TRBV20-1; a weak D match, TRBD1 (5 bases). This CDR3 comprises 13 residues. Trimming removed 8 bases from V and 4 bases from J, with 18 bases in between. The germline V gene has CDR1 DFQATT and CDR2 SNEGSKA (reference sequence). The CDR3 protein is CSLGRWGKYEQYF. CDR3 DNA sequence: TGCAGTCTGGGAAGGTGGGGCAAGTACGAGCAGTACTTC.

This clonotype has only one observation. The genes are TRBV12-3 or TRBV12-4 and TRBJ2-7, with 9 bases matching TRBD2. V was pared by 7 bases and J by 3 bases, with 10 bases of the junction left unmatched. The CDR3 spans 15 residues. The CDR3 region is CASTLGGAGGYEQYF. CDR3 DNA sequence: TGTGCCAGCACCCTAGGGGGAGCGGGAGGCTACGAGCAGTACTTC.

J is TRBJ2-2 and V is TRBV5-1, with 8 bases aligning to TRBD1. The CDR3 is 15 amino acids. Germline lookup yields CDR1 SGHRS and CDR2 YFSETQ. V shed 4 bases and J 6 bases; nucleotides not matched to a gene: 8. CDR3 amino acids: CASSQPTGEAGELFF. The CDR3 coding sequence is TGCGCCAGCAGCCAACCGACAGGGGAAGCCGGGGAGCTGTTTTTT.

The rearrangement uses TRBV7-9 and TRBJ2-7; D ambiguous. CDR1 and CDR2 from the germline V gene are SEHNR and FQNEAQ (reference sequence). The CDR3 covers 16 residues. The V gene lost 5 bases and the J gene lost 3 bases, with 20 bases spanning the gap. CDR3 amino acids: CASSTLTGRDSYEQYF. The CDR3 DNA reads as TGTGCCAGCAGCACCTTGACCGGCCGTGATAGCTACGAGCAGTACTTC.

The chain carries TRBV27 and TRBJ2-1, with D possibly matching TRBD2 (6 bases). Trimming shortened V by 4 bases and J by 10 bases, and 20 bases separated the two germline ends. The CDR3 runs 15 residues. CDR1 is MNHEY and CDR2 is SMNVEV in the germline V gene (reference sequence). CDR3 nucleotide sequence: TGTGCCAGCAGTTCCAAGAAGGACGGGGGATACGAGCAGTTCTTC. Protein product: CASSSKKDGGYEQFF.

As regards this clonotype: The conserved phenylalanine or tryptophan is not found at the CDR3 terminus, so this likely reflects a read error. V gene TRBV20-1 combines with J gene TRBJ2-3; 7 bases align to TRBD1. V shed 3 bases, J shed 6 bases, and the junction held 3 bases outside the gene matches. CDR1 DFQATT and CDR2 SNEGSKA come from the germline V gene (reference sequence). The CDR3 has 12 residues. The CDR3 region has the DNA TGCAGTGCTAGCACAGGGGCCGATACGCAGTATGTT. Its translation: CSASTGADTQYV.

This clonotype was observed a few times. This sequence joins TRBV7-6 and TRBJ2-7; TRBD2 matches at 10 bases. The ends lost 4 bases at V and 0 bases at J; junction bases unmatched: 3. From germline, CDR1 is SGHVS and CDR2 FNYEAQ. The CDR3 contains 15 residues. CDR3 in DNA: TGTGCCAGCAGCTCCGGGACTAGCGTCTCCTACGAGCAGTACTTC. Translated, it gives CASSSGTSVSYEQYF.

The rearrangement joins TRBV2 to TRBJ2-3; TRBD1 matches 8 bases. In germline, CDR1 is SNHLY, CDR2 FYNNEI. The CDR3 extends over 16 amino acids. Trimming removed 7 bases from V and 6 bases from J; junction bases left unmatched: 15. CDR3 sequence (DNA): TGTGCCAGCACCGAAGGTACAGGGGGATATCGGGATACGCAGTATTTT. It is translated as CASTEGTGGYRDTQYF. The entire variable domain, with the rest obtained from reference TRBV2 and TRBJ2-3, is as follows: EPEVTQTPSHQVTQMGQEVILRCVPISNHLYFYWYRQILGQKVEFLVSFYNNEISEKSEIFDDQFSVERPDGSNFTLKIRSTKLEDSAMYFCASTEGTGGYRDTQYFGPGTRLTVL.

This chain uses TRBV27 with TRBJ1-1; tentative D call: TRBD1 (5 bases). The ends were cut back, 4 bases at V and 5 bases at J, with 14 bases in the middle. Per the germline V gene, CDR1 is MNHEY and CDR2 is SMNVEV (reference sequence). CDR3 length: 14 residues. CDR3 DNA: TGTGCCAGCAGTTCCGTTGGGGGGTGGACTGAAGCTTTCTTT. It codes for CASSSVGGWTEAFF.